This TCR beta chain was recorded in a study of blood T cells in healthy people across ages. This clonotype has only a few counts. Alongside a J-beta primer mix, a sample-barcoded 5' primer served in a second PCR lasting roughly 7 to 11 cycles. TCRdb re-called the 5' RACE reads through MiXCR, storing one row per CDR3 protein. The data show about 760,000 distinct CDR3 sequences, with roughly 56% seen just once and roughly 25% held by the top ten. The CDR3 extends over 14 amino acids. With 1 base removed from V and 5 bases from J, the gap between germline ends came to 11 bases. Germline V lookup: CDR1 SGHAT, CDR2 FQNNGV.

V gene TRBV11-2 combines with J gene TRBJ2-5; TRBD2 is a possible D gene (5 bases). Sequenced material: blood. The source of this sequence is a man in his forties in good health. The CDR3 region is CASSLARDLETQYF. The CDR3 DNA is TGTGCCAGCAGCTTAGCGAGGGATTTGGAGACCCAGTACTTC.